Listed here is a single T cell receptor beta chain. These data originate in a study of blood T cell repertoires in COVID-19. Study at large: The United States, Italy and Spain were the sources of the acute and convalescent COVID-19 samples.

Per the authors' pipeline: Reference gene primer amplification in the assay estimated nucleated cell counts. Generated by immunoSEQ multiplex PCR, the TCRdb table keeps only in-frame clones and is missing some. V and J calls and clone size are those listed in that table; D and trimming were worked out from the DNA. Of fewer than 120,000 clones listed, 76% were seen once; the top ten hold 3% to 4%. J gave up 2 bases and V 0 bases, and 0 bases lay outside the gene matches. The CDR3 is made up of 17 amino acids. Germline assignment: CDR1 MGHRA and CDR2 YSYEKL. The V and J genes are TRBV4-1 and TRBJ2-1, with 14 bases fitting TRBD2. Source material: peripheral blood. The TCR comes from a woman older than 75 with acute or convalescent COVID-19. CDR3 coding DNA: TGCGCCAGCAGCCAAGAGGGACTAGCGGGAGCCTACAATGAGCAGTTCTTC. Translating gives CASSQEGLAGAYNEQFF.